The present T cell receptor beta chain was sequenced within a study of CD8 T cells in ankylosing spondylitis. The study's findings and limits: Matched ankylosing spondylitis synovial fluid reportedly showed significant enrichment of disease-linked clones.

This clonotype was counted ten times or more. Its antigen is currently unknown. The CDR3 sequence is 14 residues long. V dropped 8 bases and J dropped 0 bases, with 11 bases sitting between them. From germline, CDR1 is MNHNS and CDR2 SASEGT. Quantitative barcoded 5'-RACE was used to prepare TCR beta libraries. TCRdb reprocessed the 5' RACE reads with MiXCR, giving one entry per CDR3 protein. In the table there are tens of thousands of distinct CDR3 sequences, approximately 5.7% of which are singletons. The clonotype was recovered from a male donor with ankylosing spondylitis. Sequenced: synovial fluid, either unsorted or a sorted T cell fraction (not recorded which). The V call is TRBV6-1, the J call TRBJ2-1; D remains unclear. The CDR3 sequence is CASSPISSYNEQFF. In DNA, the CDR3 is TGTGCCAGCTCCCCCATTAGCTCCTACAATGAGCAGTTCTTC.